Presented here are 20 T cell receptor beta chains from one specimen sequenced in a study of tumor-infiltrating lymphocytes in primary liver carcinoma. TCR beta cDNA came from about 0.55 ug total RNA, primed with a constant-region primer. Each TCR beta library was derived from three nested multiplex PCR rounds that employed slightly modified ARM-PCR. Amplification in the first two PCR rounds was performed using TRBV1-TRBV30 forward primers and a C-beta reverse primer for about 10 cycles each. Via MiXCR, TCRdb re-called the multiplex PCR reads, giving one row per CDR3 protein. The sample has some 180,000 distinct CDR3 sequences, 60% seen once; the top ten hold approximately 67%. RNA isolated from unsorted whole blood supplied the blood RNA, with germline DNA also extracted. Sequenced: peripheral blood. Source of these receptors: a man aged 40-55 years with primary liver carcinoma and hepatitis B virus infection.

Comment on this clonotype: An end of the junction differs from the germline gene, which may be a read error. The V call is TRBV10-1, the J call TRBJ2-1, with D perhaps TRBD2 (5 bases). The CDR3 extends over 13 amino acids. The germline gives CDR1 WNHNN, CDR2 SYGVQD (reference sequence). Here the CDR3 reads CDSSEGGRNEQFF. The DNA for the CDR3 is TGCGACAGCAGTGAAGGAGGACGGAATGAGCAGTTCTTC.

This clonotype was observed at least ten times. The rearrangement joins TRBV28 to TRBJ1-1; a weak D match, TRBD1 (5 bases). The CDR3 has 13 residues. V lost 4 bases and J lost 9, with 15 bases in between. Germline values: CDR1 MDHEN, CDR2 SYDVKM. In nucleotides, the CDR3 is TGTGCCAGCAGTTCCTTCTCCGGGACTAAAGCTTTCTTT. Translation: CASSSFSGTKAFF.

V gene TRBV6-5 combines with J gene TRBJ1-4; TRBD1 matches at 9 bases. The CDR3 spans 15 residues. With 0 bases clipped from V and 8 bases from J, the junction kept 4 bases outside the gene matches. Germline V gene lookup returns CDR1 MNHEY and CDR2 SVGAGI. The CDR3 DNA reads TGTGCCAGCAGTTACTCGACAGGGGGACGGGAAAAACTGTTTTTT. Protein sequence: CASSYSTGGREKLFF.

V and J are TRBV7-2 and TRBJ1-1; no reliable D call. Germline V CDR1 and CDR2: SGHTA, FQGNSA. The CDR3 has 11 residues. The V and J ends lost 5 bases and 12 bases respectively, with 13 bases between them. The CDR3 here is CASSNLGGPFF. The DNA of the CDR3 is TGTGCCAGCAGCAACCTGGGCGGGCCTTTCTTT.

This clonotype occurred many times. The rearrangement uses TRBV11-2 and TRBJ1-1, with D uncertain. The V gene lost 5 bases and the J gene lost 4 bases, with 17 bases spanning the gap. The CDR3 totals 15 residues. Germline assignment: CDR1 SGHAT and CDR2 FQNNGV. The CDR3 loop is CASSRTGEVGTEAFF. Written as DNA, the CDR3 is TGTGCCAGCAGCCGGACGGGCGAGGTAGGCACTGAAGCTTTCTTT.

The J gene is TRBJ1-5, the V gene TRBV5-1; D gene ambiguous. V lost 4 bases and J 5 bases, leaving 13 bases between the germline ends. The CDR3 has 14 residues. The germline gives CDR1 SGHRS, CDR2 YFSETQ. The CDR3 loop is CASSRYSGDQPQHF. The CDR3 DNA is TGCGCCAGCAGCCGATACTCAGGAGATCAGCCCCAGCATTTT.

The chain is built from TRBV7-8 and TRBJ2-3; tentatively, D is TRBD1 or TRBD2 (6 bases each). The CDR3 runs 18 residues. Germline V gene lookup returns CDR1 SGHVS and CDR2 FQNEAQ. V lost 3 bases to trimming and J lost 0 bases, with 19 bases between them. Here the CDR3 reads CASSFRGTGLFSTDTQYF. CDR3 DNA: TGTGCCAGCAGCTTTAGGGGGACGGGACTTTTTAGCACAGATACGCAGTATTTT.

A word on this clonotype: Being one base from a much bigger clone, this may be a read error. This chain uses TRBV29-1 with TRBJ2-1; 8 bases map to TRBD2. Looked up from germline, CDR1 is SQVTM and CDR2 is ANQGSEA. CDR3 length: 15 amino acids. CDR3 residues: CSVDGGGSSYNEQLF. DNA of the CDR3: TGCAGCGTTGATGGCGGGGGGAGCTCCTACAATGAGCAGCTCTTC.

This clonotype was observed a few times. J is TRBJ2-1 and V is TRBV4-1; D is ambiguous. V shed 4 bases and J shed 9 bases, with 13 bases lying between them. The germline gives CDR1 MGHRA, CDR2 YSYEKL. This CDR3 comprises 13 residues. For the CDR3, the DNA is TGCGCCAGCAGCCTCATTCCTAATGCTGAGCAGTTCTTC. This encodes CASSLIPNAEQFF.

This chain connects TRBV28 to TRBJ2-5, with 8 bases identical to TRBD1. The V and J ends lost 6 bases and 2 bases, in that order; junction bases with no gene match: 8. This CDR3 spans 15 amino acids. Looked up from germline, CDR1 is MDHEN and CDR2 is SYDVKM. The CDR3 DNA reads as TGTGCCAGCAGGCTGACAGGGGCCTATCAAGAGACCCAGTACTTC. It encodes CASRLTGAYQETQYF.

Comments on this clonotype: A read error is possible here, since a much larger clone lies one base away. This chain joins TRBV4-1 and TRBJ2-7, with D possibly TRBD2 on 5 matching bases. The germline V gene encodes CDR1 MGHRA and CDR2 YSYEKL. The CDR3 is made up of 15 amino acids. CDR3 loop: CASGQEEASSYEQYF. In DNA form, the CDR3 reads TGCGCCAGCGGCCAAGAGGAGGCGAGTTCCTACGAGCAGTACTTC.

This clonotype has just one count. A read error may produce the germline difference seen at one junction end. The V gene is TRBV7-9, the J gene TRBJ2-1; 7 bases line up with TRBD2. In germline, CDR1 is SEHNR, CDR2 FQNEAQ (reference sequence). The CDR3 spans 15 residues. The CDR3 protein is CARSSRAGIYNEQFF. DNA of the CDR3: TGTGCCCGCAGCTCCCGAGCGGGAATTTACAATGAGCAGTTCTTC.

This clonotype was counted a single time. The gene calls are TRBV11-2 and TRBJ2-7; the D gene is possibly TRBD2 (5 bases). Trimming stripped 6 bases from V and 4 bases from J, with 22 bases between. The CDR3 is 16 residues long. Looked up from germline, CDR1 is SGHAT and CDR2 is FQNNGV. CDR3 residues: CASRLYMNGVRYEQYF. Written as DNA, the CDR3 is TGTGCCAGCAGATTGTACATGAACGGGGTTAGGTACGAGCAGTACTTC.

A note on this clonotype: A much larger clone differs from this one at a single base, so this may be a read error. The CDR3 does not end in the conserved phenylalanine or tryptophan, so this is likely a read error. The chain employs TRBV11-3 and TRBJ2-3, with D possibly being TRBD2 (6 bases). The CDR3 has 13 residues. V was cut by 5 bases and J by 4 bases, with 10 bases left in between. The germline V gene has CDR1 SGHNT and CDR2 YENEEA. The chain's CDR3 is CASSAGPADTQYS. CDR3 nucleotides: TGTGCCAGCAGCGCGGGACCCGCAGATACGCAGTATTCT.

As regards this clonotype: Without the conserved terminal phenylalanine or tryptophan, this CDR3 likely stems from a read error. The chain joins TRBV6-5 to TRBJ1-5; a possible D gene is TRBD1 (6 bases). V lost 5 bases and J lost 5, with 16 bases in between. The CDR3 contains 15 residues. Germline CDR1 is MNHEY and CDR2 is SVGAGI. DNA for the CDR3: TGTGCCAGCAGTAAGGAGCAGGGGAGGCATCAGCCCCAGCATTAT. It codes for CASSKEQGRHQPQHY.

This clonotype was found a few times. The CDR3 loop is CASSYLGESNQPQHF. In nucleotides, the CDR3 is TGTGCCAGCAGTTACCTTGGCGAAAGCAATCAGCCCCAGCATTTT. J is TRBJ1-5 and V is TRBV6-6, with D uncertain. Germline loops: CDR1 MNHNY, CDR2 SVGAGI (reference sequence). The CDR3 loop spans 15 amino acids. Trimming took 2 bases from V and 1 from J, leaving 9 bases between them.

This chain uses TRBV6-5 with TRBJ1-1, with a possible D match to TRBD1 (5 bases). The CDR3 contains 14 residues. Germline CDR1 MNHEY, CDR2 SVGAGI. Trimming stripped 0 bases from V and 7 bases from J, with 12 bases between. CDR3 coding DNA: TGTGCCAGCAGTTACTCCGGGGCTGGCTATGAAGCTTTCTTT. As protein: CASSYSGAGYEAFF.

The chain employs TRBV6-5 and TRBJ2-3; D is perhaps TRBD1 (5 bases). Germline V gene data show CDR1 as MNHEY and CDR2 as SVGAGI. This CDR3 has 15 amino acids. V dropped 0 bases and J dropped 2 bases, with 9 bases sitting between them. Here the CDR3 reads CASSYSNRFTDTQYF. Written as DNA, the CDR3 is TGTGCCAGCAGTTACTCGAACAGGTTCACAGATACGCAGTATTTT.

A few counts support this clonotype. The rearrangement joins TRBV7-9 to TRBJ2-5; D unresolved. CDR1 and CDR2 (germline): SEHNR, FQNEAQ (reference sequence). V lost 4 bases to trimming and J lost 1 base, with 13 bases between them. This CDR3 is built from 15 residues. The CDR3 bases are TGTGCCAGCAGCTCGACGGTATCGCGCCAAGAGACCCAGTACTTC. It is translated as CASSSTVSRQETQYF.

This clonotype turned up a few times. Possible read error: a much larger clone is one base away. The chain employs TRBV11-2 and TRBJ1-2; D remains unclear. V was pared by 0 bases and J by 4 bases, with 15 bases between. The germline CDR1 and CDR2 sequences are SGHAT and FQNNGV. The CDR3 runs 16 residues. CDR3 DNA: TGTGCCAGCAGCTTAGATCTTAACTGGGGAGCCTATGGCTACACCTTC. It codes for CASSLDLNWGAYGYTF.